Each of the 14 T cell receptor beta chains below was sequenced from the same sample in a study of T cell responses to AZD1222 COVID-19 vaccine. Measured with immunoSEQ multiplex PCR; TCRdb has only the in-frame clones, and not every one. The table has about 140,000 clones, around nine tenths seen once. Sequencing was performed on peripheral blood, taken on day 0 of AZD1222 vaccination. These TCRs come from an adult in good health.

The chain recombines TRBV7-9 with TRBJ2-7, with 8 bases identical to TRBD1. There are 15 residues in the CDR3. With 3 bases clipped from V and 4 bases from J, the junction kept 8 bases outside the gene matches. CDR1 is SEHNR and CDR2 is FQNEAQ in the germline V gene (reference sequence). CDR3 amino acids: CASSLKRQGAYEQYF. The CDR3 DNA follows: TGTGCCAGCAGCTTGAAGAGGCAGGGGGCTTACGAGCAGTACTTC.

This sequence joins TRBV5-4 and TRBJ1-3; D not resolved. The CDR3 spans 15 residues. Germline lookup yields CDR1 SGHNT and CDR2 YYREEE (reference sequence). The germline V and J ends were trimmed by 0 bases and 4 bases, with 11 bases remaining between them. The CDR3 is CASSLAGNGGNTIYF. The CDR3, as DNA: TGTGCCAGCAGCTTGGCCGGCAATGGGGGAAACACCATATATTTT.

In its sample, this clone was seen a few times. The CDR3 loop reads CASSLVATNNEQFF. The CDR3 nucleotides read TGTGCCAGCAGCTTGGTCGCGACTAACAATGAGCAGTTCTTC. V usage is TRBV5-5 and J usage is TRBJ2-1, with D maybe TRBD2 (5 bases). The CDR3 is 14 residues long. With 0 bases removed from V and 5 bases from J, the gap between germline ends came to 9 bases. Per germline, CDR1 SGHKS and CDR2 YYEKEE (reference sequence).

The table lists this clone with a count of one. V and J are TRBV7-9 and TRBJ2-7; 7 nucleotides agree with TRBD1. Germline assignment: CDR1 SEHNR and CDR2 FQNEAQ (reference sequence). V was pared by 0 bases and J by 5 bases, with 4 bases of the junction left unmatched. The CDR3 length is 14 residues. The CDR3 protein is CASSLAGGSHEQYF. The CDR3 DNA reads TGTGCCAGCAGCTTAGCAGGGGGCAGCCACGAGCAGTACTTC.

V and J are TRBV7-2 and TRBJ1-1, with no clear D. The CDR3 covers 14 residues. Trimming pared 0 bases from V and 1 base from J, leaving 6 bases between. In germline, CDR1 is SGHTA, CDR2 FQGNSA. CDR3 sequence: CASSLASENTEAFF. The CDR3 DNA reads TGTGCCAGCAGCTTAGCCTCAGAGAACACTGAAGCTTTCTTT. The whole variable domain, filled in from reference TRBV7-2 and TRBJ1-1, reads GAGVSQSPSNKVTEKGKDVELRCDPISGHTALYWYRQSLGQGLEFLIYFQGNSAPDKSGLPSDRFSAERTGGSVSTLTIQRTQQEDSAVYLCASSLASENTEAFFGQGTRLTVV.

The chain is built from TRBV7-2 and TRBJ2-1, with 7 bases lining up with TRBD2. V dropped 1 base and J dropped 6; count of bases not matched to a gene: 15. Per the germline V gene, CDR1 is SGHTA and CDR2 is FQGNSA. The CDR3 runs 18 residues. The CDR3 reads CASSLGIRAGEPGNEQFF. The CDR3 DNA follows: TGTGCCAGCAGCTTAGGCATCCGGGCGGGGGAACCGGGCAATGAGCAGTTCTTC.

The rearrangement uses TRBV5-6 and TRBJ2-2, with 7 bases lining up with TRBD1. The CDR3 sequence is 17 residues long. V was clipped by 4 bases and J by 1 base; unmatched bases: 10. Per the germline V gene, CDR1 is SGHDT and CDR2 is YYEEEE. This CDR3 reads CASSATGVLRNTGELFF. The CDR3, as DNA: TGTGCCAGCAGCGCAACAGGGGTCTTAAGGAACACCGGGGAGCTGTTTTTT.

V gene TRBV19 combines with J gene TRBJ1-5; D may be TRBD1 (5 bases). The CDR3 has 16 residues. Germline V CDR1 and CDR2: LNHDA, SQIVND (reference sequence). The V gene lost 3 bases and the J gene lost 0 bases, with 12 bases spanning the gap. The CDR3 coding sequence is TGTGCCAGTAGTATGGGACGGCCCCTTAGCAATCAGCCCCAGCATTTT. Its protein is CASSMGRPLSNQPQHF.

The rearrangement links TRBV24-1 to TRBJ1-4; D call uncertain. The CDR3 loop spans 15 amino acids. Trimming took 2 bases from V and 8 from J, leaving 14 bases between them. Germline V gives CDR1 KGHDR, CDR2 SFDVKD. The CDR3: CATSDSGPGGEKLFF. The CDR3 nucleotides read TGTGCCACCAGTGATTCAGGCCCCGGTGGGGAAAAACTGTTTTTT.

As DNA, the CDR3 is TGTGCCAGCAGCTTAGGTCGGGATATACTGGCAAGTGGCTACACCTTC. Translation: CASSLGRDILASGYTF. This sequence joins TRBV7-9 and TRBJ1-2; D remains ambiguous. This CDR3 spans 16 amino acids. Germline V gene lookup returns CDR1 SEHNR and CDR2 FQNEAQ (reference sequence). The V gene lost 1 base and the J gene lost 7 bases, with 19 bases spanning the gap.

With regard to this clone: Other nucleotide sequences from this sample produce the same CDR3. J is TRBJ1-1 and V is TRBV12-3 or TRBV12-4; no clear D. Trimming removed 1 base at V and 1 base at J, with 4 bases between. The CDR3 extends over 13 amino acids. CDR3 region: CASSLGENTEAFF. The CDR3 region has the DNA TGTGCCAGCAGTTTAGGGGAGAACACTGAAGCTTTCTTT.

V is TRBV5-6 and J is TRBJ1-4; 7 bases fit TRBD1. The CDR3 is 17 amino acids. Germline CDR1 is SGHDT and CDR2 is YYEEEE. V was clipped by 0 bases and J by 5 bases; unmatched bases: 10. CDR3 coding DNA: TGTGCCAGCAGCTTGGAATCAGGGGGAAGAGTGAATGAAAAACTGTTTTTT. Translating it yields CASSLESGGRVNEKLFF.

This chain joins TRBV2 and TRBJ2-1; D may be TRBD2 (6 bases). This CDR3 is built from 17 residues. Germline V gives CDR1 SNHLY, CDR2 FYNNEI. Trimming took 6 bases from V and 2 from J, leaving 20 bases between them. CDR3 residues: CASRGRPSGRPYNEQFF. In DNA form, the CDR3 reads TGTGCCAGCAGGGGAAGACCCAGCGGGCGCCCCTACAATGAGCAGTTCTTC.

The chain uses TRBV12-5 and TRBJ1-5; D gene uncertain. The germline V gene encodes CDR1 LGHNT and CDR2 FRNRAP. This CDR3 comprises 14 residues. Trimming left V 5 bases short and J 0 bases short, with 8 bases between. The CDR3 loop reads CASGPINSNQPQHF. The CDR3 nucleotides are TGTGCTAGTGGTCCGATAAATAGCAATCAGCCCCAGCATTTT.